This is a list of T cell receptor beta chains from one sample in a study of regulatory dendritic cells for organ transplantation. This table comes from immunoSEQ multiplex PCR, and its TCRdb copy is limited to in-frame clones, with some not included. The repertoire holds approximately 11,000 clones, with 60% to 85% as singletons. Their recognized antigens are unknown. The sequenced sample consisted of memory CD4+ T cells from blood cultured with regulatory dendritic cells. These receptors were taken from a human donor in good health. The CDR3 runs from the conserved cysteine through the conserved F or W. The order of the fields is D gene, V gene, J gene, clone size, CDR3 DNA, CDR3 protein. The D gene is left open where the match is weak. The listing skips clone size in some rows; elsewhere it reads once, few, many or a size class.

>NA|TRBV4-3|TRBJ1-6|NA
TGCGCCAGCAGCCAAGATTGGGAGGCTCATTCACCCCTCCACTTT
CASSQDWEAHSPLHF
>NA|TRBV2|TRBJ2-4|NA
TGTGCCAGCAGGGTAGCGGCCAGTTCCCTTGGCATTCAGTACTTC
CASRVAASSLGIQYF
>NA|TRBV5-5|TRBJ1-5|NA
TGTGCCAGCAGCCACGGCGGGGGTACGGATCAGCCCCAGCATTTT
CASSHGGGTDQPQHF
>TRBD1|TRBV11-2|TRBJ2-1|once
TGTGCCAGCAGCTTAGATCCCAGGGGGACCTACAATGAGCAGTTCTTC
CASSLDPRGTYNEQFF
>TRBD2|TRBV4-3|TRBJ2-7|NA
TGCGCCAGCAGCCAAGATCCAGCGGGAGAAGGCGAGCAGTACTTC
CASSQDPAGEGEQYF
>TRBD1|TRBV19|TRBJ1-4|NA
TGTGCCAGTAGTACAGGGGGCAATTGGGATGAAAAACTGTTTTTT
CASSTGGNWDEKLFF
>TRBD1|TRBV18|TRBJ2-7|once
TGTGCCAGCTCACCTACAGGGGCCTCCTACGAGCAGTACTTC
CASSPTGASYEQYF
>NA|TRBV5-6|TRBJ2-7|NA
TGTGCCAGCAGCTTCGACTTCCCCTCCTCCTACGAGCAGTACTTC
CASSFDFPSSYEQYF
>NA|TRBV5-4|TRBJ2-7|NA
TGTGCCAGCAGCCCTGGAGGAAACCGGGGGTCCTACGAGCAGTACTTC
CASSPGGNRGSYEQYF
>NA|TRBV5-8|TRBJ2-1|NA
TGTGCCAGCAGCTTGAGGTGGGGGCAAAGCTCCTACAATGAGCAGTTCTTC
CASSLRWGQSSYNEQFF
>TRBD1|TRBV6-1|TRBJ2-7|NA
TGTGCCAGCAGTACAGGGGGCGGATACGAGCAGTACTTC
CASSTGGGYEQYF
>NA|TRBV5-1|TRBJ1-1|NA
TGCGCCAGCAGCTTCGCGGGGGCGAACACTGAAGCTTTCTTT
CASSFAGANTEAFF
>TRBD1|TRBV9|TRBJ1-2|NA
TGTGCCAGCAGCCGGGGGTTGGGACAGGGTCAATATGGCTACACCTTC
CASSRGLGQGQYGYTF
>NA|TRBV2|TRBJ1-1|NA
TGTGCCAGCAGTGAAGACGGGGGGCCCACTGAAGCTTTCTTT
CASSEDGGPTEAFF
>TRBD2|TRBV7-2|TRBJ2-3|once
TGTGCCAGCAGCTTGGGGGGGGTGAGCACAGATACGCAGTATTTT
CASSLGGVSTDTQYF
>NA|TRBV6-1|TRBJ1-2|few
TGTGCCAGCACCCTCTACGAGGAGAGGAATGGCTACACCTTC
CASTLYEERNGYTF
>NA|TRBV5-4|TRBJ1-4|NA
TGTGCCAGCAGCCGTGGACAGAATGAAAAACTGTTTTTT
CASSRGQNEKLFF